This T cell receptor beta chain came from a study of blood T cell repertoires in COVID-19. Method: immunoSEQ multiplex PCR; TCRdb's copy keeps in-frame clones and lacks some. The profile shows 100,000 or so clones, approximately 80% of them singletons. The sample holds a few counts of this clone. Sequenced: peripheral blood. The TCR originated in a man aged 65 to 85 with active or convalescent COVID-19.

The CDR3 region has the DNA TGTGCCAGCAGCTTATTAAGGGGCATTGGAAACACCATATATTTT. This translates into CASSLLRGIGNTIYF. The V gene is TRBV11-2, the J gene TRBJ1-3; possible D gene TRBD1, 5 bases. Trimming removed 2 bases from V and 3 bases from J, with 11 bases in between. The CDR3 length is 15 residues. Germline loops: CDR1 SGHAT, CDR2 FQNNGV. The variable domain in full, with the rest retrieved from reference TRBV11-2 and TRBJ1-3, is EAGVAQSPRYKIIEKRQSVAFWCNPISGHATLYWYQQILGQGPKLLIQFQNNGVVDDSQLPKDRFSAERLKGVDSTLKIQPAKLEDSAVYLCASSLLRGIGNTIYFGEGSWLTVV.